A single sample gave rise to the 18 T cell receptor beta chains below, sequenced in a study of T cells in Graves' hyperthyroidism and ophthalmopathy. From RNA transcripts, TCR beta CDR3 regions were amplified. Researchers ran a first-round RT-PCR on the TCR CDR3 using the HTBI primer set. TCRdb re-called the multiplex PCR reads through MiXCR, storing one row per CDR3 protein. The sample gives approximately 410,000 distinct CDR3 sequences, approximately 13% of which show up once; approximately 5.8% is in the top ten. The sample consisted of blood. The receptors here all came from a woman in her late teens or twenties with Graves' hyperthyroidism.

This clonotype has just a few counts. CDR3 DNA sequence: TGTGCCAGCAGGGGGGGCGGACAACGCACAGATACGCAGTATTTT. It encodes CASRGGGQRTDTQYF. The rearrangement uses TRBV9 and TRBJ2-3, with D possibly called TRBD1 or TRBD2 (6 bases each). The ends were cut back, 5 bases at V and 1 base at J, with 14 bases in the middle. The CDR3 totals 15 residues. Germline values: CDR1 SGDLS, CDR2 YYNGEE.

In its sample, this clonotype was seen once. DNA of the CDR3: TGTGCCAGCAGCTTAGCTGTGGGGAGCTCTGGAAACACCATATATTTT. Encoded protein: CASSLAVGSSGNTIYF. The V call is TRBV7-6, the J call TRBJ1-3; D gene unclear. Trimming stripped 0 bases from V and 0 bases from J, with 9 bases between. Germline V gene sequence: CDR1 SGHVS, CDR2 FNYEAQ. The length of the CDR3 is 16 residues. The whole variable domain, remainder taken from reference TRBV7-6 and TRBJ1-3, is GAGVSQSPRYKVTKRGQDVALRCDPISGHVSLYWYRQALGQGPEFLTYFNYEAQQDKSGLPNDRFSAERPEGSISTLTIQRTEQRDSAMYRCASSLAVGSSGNTIYFGEGSWLTVV.

This clonotype has at least ten counts. The J gene is TRBJ2-1, the V gene TRBV12-3 or TRBV12-4; 8 positions match TRBD2. This CDR3 is 15 amino acids long. The trim removed 6 bases at V and 3 bases at J, leaving 7 bases unmatched. The CDR3 nucleotides read TGTGCCAGCAGGTCCGGGACTAGACTCTACAATGAGCAGTTCTTC. As protein: CASRSGTRLYNEQFF.

This clonotype was recorded many times. V usage is TRBV29-1 and J usage is TRBJ2-3; no clear D gene. In germline, CDR1 is SQVTM, CDR2 ANQGSEA. The CDR3 is 11 residues long. V shed 4 bases and J shed 6 bases, with 8 bases lying between them. As DNA, the CDR3 is TGCAGCGTTGCGCCGGATGATACGCAGTATTTT. Translating gives CSVAPDDTQYF.

This clonotype was detected a few times. The V and J genes are TRBV20-1 and TRBJ1-2; D uncertain. The CDR3 totals 12 residues. The germline V and J ends were trimmed by 3 bases and 3 bases, with 8 bases remaining between them. Germline CDR1 DFQATT, CDR2 SNEGSKA (reference sequence). This chain's CDR3 is CSASTSDYGYTF. CDR3 nucleotide sequence: TGCAGTGCTAGTACAAGCGACTATGGCTACACCTTC.

This clonotype has at least ten counts. The chain combines TRBV6-4 with TRBJ1-1; a weak D match, TRBD1 (5 bases). The germline CDR1 and CDR2 sequences are MRHNA and SNTAGT. The CDR3 runs 14 residues. V was shortened by 6 bases and J by 1 base, with 12 bases between the two germline ends. CDR3 nucleotides: TGTGCCAGCAGCTCAGGGAGCGAGAACACTGAAGCTTTCTTT. This translates into CASSSGSENTEAFF.

This clonotype was detected ten times or more. The genes are TRBV30 and TRBJ1-1; D uncertain. Trimming shortened V by 0 bases and J by 0 bases, and 11 bases separated the two germline ends. CDR3 length: 15 amino acids. Germline CDR1 reads GTSNPN; CDR2 reads SVGIG (reference sequence). The CDR3 DNA follows: TGTGCCTGGAGTGTAGGAGAATACTTGAACACTGAAGCTTTCTTT. Protein sequence: CAWSVGEYLNTEAFF.

Many counts were recorded for this clonotype. The chain uses TRBV28 and TRBJ1-4; 7 bases line up with TRBD1. V was clipped by 5 bases and J by 8 bases; unmatched bases: 11. Germline assignment: CDR1 MDHEN and CDR2 SYDVKM. The CDR3 has 15 amino acids. CDR3 nucleotides: TGTGCCAGCAGTACATCCCGGGACAGTCGGGAAAAACTGTTTTTT. It is translated as CASSTSRDSREKLFF.

This clonotype was picked up a small number of times. The rearrangement joins TRBV5-5 to TRBJ1-4, with D unresolved. Per germline, CDR1 SGHKS and CDR2 YYEKEE (reference sequence). Trimming took off 5 bases at V and 5 bases at J, with 10 bases between the two ends. The CDR3 runs 13 residues. The CDR3 sequence: CASRTDSNEKLFF. The CDR3 region has the DNA TGTGCCAGCAGAACCGACTCGAATGAAAAACTGTTTTTT. The full variable domain, in which reference TRBV5-5 and TRBJ1-4 provide the parts outside the CDR3, is DAGVTQSPTHLIKTRGQQVTLRCSPISGHKSVSWYQQVLGQGPQFIFQYYEKEERGRGNFPDRFSARQFPNYSSELNVNALLLGDSALYLCASRTDSNEKLFFGSGTQLSVL.

As for this clonotype: Since a much larger clone is just one base distant, this may be a read error. V usage is TRBV6-5 and J usage is TRBJ2-1; 9 nucleotides match TRBD2. Germline CDR1 MNHEY, CDR2 SVGAGI. The CDR3 contains 14 residues. CDR3: CASSLREGPNGQFF. DNA for the CDR3: TGTGCCAGCAGTTTGCGGGAGGGCCCCAATGGGCAGTTCTTC.

This chain joins TRBV7-8 and TRBJ2-5; D is possibly TRBD1 (5 bases). This CDR3 region has 18 residues. Germline loops: CDR1 SGHVS, CDR2 FQNEAQ. With 1 base removed from V and 5 bases from J, the gap between germline ends came to 23 bases. The CDR3 here is CASSLGGSASFYSETQYF. Written as DNA, the CDR3 is TGTGCCAGCAGCTTAGGGGGCAGCGCGAGTTTTTATTCGGAGACCCAGTACTTC.

In its sample, this clonotype was seen a few times. The V call is TRBV3-1, the J call TRBJ2-6; D tentatively reads TRBD1 or TRBD2 (5 bases each). Per germline, CDR1 LGHDT and CDR2 YNNKEL (reference sequence). The CDR3 consists of 19 residues. V was trimmed by 0 bases and J by 0 bases, leaving 15 bases between them. The CDR3: CASSQDPWDDLSGANVLTF. The CDR3 DNA is TGTGCCAGCAGCCAAGATCCCTGGGACGATCTCTCTGGGGCCAACGTCCTGACTTTC.

This clonotype was recorded many times. V and J are TRBV18 and TRBJ1-1; no definite D call. The length of the CDR3 is 12 residues. Looked up from germline, CDR1 is KGHSH and CDR2 is LQKENI. The V end was cut by 2 bases, the J end by 6 bases, with 7 bases between. DNA for the CDR3: TGTGCCAGCTCACCAGGTAGCCCTGAAGCTTTCTTT. It codes for CASSPGSPEAFF.

At least ten counts were recorded for this clonotype. The rearrangement links TRBV12-5 to TRBJ2-5, with a tentative D call TRBD1 (6 bases). Trimming pared 7 bases from V and 4 bases from J, leaving 22 bases between. This CDR3 region has 16 residues. Germline CDR1 is LGHNT and CDR2 is FRNRAP. CDR3: CASAPSNPGVRETQYF. In nucleotides, the CDR3 is TGTGCTAGTGCTCCCTCGAATCCAGGGGTCCGAGAGACCCAGTACTTC.

This clonotype was observed many times. CDR3 sequence (DNA): TGTGCCAGCAGCTGGGCGACTAGCGGAAAAGAGACCCAGTACTTC. Its protein product is CASSWATSGKETQYF. V and J are TRBV5-6 and TRBJ2-5, with 9 nucleotides matching TRBD2. This CDR3 has 15 amino acids. CDR1 and CDR2 (germline): SGHDT, YYEEEE. V shed 3 bases, J shed 3 bases, and the junction held 6 bases outside the gene matches.

The rearrangement joins TRBV3-1 to TRBJ2-2, with D possibly matching TRBD2 (6 bases). Trimming took 4 bases from V and 3 from J, leaving 9 bases between them. Germline V gives CDR1 LGHDT, CDR2 YNNKEL (reference sequence). The CDR3 extends over 14 amino acids. CDR3 sequence (DNA): TGTGCCAGCAGCCCCCCGGGGGACACCGGGGAGCTGTTTTTT. Its translation: CASSPPGDTGELFF. The full variable domain, its missing parts supplied by reference TRBV3-1 and TRBJ2-2, is DTAVSQTPKYLVTQMGNDKSIKCEQNLGHDTMYWYKQDSKKFLKIMFSYNNKELIINETVPNRFSPKSPDKAHLNLHINSLELGDSAVYFCASSPPGDTGELFFGEGSRLTVL.

This clonotype was counted a few times. This chain links TRBV6-1 with TRBJ1-1, with no clear D. V was pared by 4 bases and J by 1 base, with 7 bases between. CDR3 length equals 13 residues. The germline V gene has CDR1 MNHNS and CDR2 SASEGT. The chain's CDR3 is CASSVSRNTEAFF. The CDR3 DNA reads as TGTGCCAGCAGTGTCTCCAGGAACACTGAAGCTTTCTTT.

V usage is TRBV12-3 or TRBV12-4 and J usage is TRBJ1-2; possibly TRBD1 for D (5 bases). CDR3 length: 14 amino acids. V lost 6 bases and J lost 2, with 13 bases in between. The CDR3 protein is CASSQEPGNYGYTF. CDR3 DNA sequence: TGTGCCAGCAGCCAAGAGCCAGGGAACTATGGCTACACCTTC.